Presented here are 21 T cell receptor beta chains from one specimen sequenced in a study of T cell changes during pregnancy in multiple sclerosis. Method: immunoSEQ multiplex PCR; TCRdb's copy keeps in-frame clones and lacks some. Here the sample spans about 17,000 clones, more than 70% being singletons. The material sequenced was CD8+ T cells from peripheral blood mononuclear cells, taken in the third trimester of pregnancy. These receptor sequences come from a female donor in good health, enrolled as a control in a pregnancy study.

This clone was counted once. The V gene is TRBV7-6, the J gene TRBJ2-3; 10 nucleotides line up with TRBD1. This CDR3 contains 16 residues. Losses at the gene ends were 4 bases for V and 4 bases for J; bases not matched to a gene: 8. Germline CDR1 is SGHVS and CDR2 is FNYEAQ. Here the CDR3 DNA reads TGTGCCAGCAGCTCCACCGGGACAGGGGCGGCAGATACGCAGTATTTT. As protein: CASSSTGTGAADTQYF. The variable domain in full, with the rest retrieved from reference TRBV7-6 and TRBJ2-3, is GAGVSQSPRYKVTKRGQDVALRCDPISGHVSLYWYRQALGQGPEFLTYFNYEAQQDKSGLPNDRFSAERPEGSISTLTIQRTEQRDSAMYRCASSSTGTGAADTQYFGPGTRLTVL.

The CDR3 DNA sequence: TGTGCCAGCAGCCCGCGGGGGGACCCAGATACGCAGTATTTT. It translates to CASSPRGDPDTQYF. The chain employs TRBV7-9 and TRBJ2-3; TRBD2 matches 8 bases. V shed 5 bases, J shed 4 bases, and the junction held 5 bases outside the gene matches. In germline, CDR1 is SEHNR, CDR2 FQNEAQ (reference sequence). CDR3 size: 14 residues.

This clone was seen a handful of times. The gene calls are TRBV7-8 and TRBJ2-1, with TRBD2 matching over 10 bases. With 5 bases clipped from V and 2 bases from J, the junction kept 3 bases outside the gene matches. The CDR3 has 15 amino acids. Germline CDR1 reads SGHVS; CDR2 reads FQNEAQ. In DNA form, the CDR3 reads TGTGCCAGCAGCCAAGGACTAGCGGCCTACAATGAGCAGTTCTTC. This encodes CASSQGLAAYNEQFF.

The genes are TRBV7-8 and TRBJ2-5; weak D call: TRBD2 (6 bases). Trimming stripped 2 bases from V and 3 bases from J, with 13 bases between. This CDR3 spans 15 amino acids. Germline V gene data show CDR1 as SGHVS and CDR2 as FQNEAQ. The CDR3 loop is CASSLWGIAEETQYF. CDR3 bases: TGTGCCAGCAGCTTATGGGGCATAGCGGAAGAGACCCAGTACTTC.

The rearrangement uses TRBV20-1 and TRBJ2-7; D perhaps matches TRBD2 (5 bases). Trimming cost V 6 bases and J 6 bases, with 12 bases left between them. Germline CDR1 is DFQATT and CDR2 is SNEGSKA (reference sequence). The CDR3 sequence is 11 residues long. The CDR3 here is CSALMGSEQYF. The CDR3 DNA is TGCAGTGCGTTGATGGGGAGCGAGCAGTACTTC.

V is TRBV27 and J is TRBJ1-1; possibly TRBD1 for D (5 bases). This CDR3 contains 15 residues. With 3 bases removed from V and 3 bases from J, the gap between germline ends came to 14 bases. Germline lookup yields CDR1 MNHEY and CDR2 SMNVEV (reference sequence). The CDR3 is CASSFSQTVDTEAFF. Here the CDR3 DNA reads TGTGCCAGCAGTTTCTCTCAGACAGTGGACACTGAAGCTTTCTTT.

This chain connects TRBV5-6 to TRBJ2-5; D possibly corresponds to TRBD2 (6 bases). The CDR3 consists of 14 residues. V dropped 0 bases and J dropped 11 bases, with 17 bases sitting between them. The germline V gene has CDR1 SGHDT and CDR2 YYEEEE. The CDR3 sequence is CASSLAGGFGEQYF. CDR3 sequence (DNA): TGTGCCAGCAGCTTGGCCGGGGGTTTTGGAGAGCAGTACTTC. The whole variable domain, filled in from reference TRBV5-6 and TRBJ2-5, reads DAGVTQSPTHLIKTRGQQVTLRCSPKSGHDTVSWYQQALGQGPQFIFQYYEEEERQRGNFPDRFSGHQFPNYSSELNVNALLLGDSALYLCASSLAGGFGEQYFGPGTRLLVL.

This clone has a single count. The rearrangement uses TRBV9 and TRBJ2-2; D gene ambiguous. Germline V lookup: CDR1 SGDLS, CDR2 YYNGEE. CDR3 size: 12 residues. The V end was cut by 3 bases, the J end by 2 bases, with 2 bases between. CDR3 protein: CASSANTGELFF. The CDR3 region has the DNA TGTGCCAGCAGCGCAAACACCGGGGAGCTGTTTTTT.

The chain carries TRBV27 and TRBJ2-3, with 8 bases aligning to TRBD2. Trimming took 6 bases from V and 2 from J; bases not matched to a gene: 19. Germline V gives CDR1 MNHEY, CDR2 SMNVEV (reference sequence). The CDR3 runs to 19 residues. The CDR3: CASSVSPSGGTIYTDTQYF. The CDR3 DNA reads TGTGCCAGCAGCGTATCCCCGAGCGGGGGCACTATATACACAGATACGCAGTATTTT.

The rearrangement joins TRBV7-8 to TRBJ2-5, with 11 bases identical to TRBD2. Trimming took 1 base from V and 5 from J; bases not matched to a gene: 3. The germline V gene has CDR1 SGHVS and CDR2 FQNEAQ. This CDR3 is 15 amino acids long. CDR3 sequence: CASSLEASGRETQYF. The CDR3 DNA follows: TGTGCCAGCAGCTTAGAGGCTAGCGGGAGGGAGACCCAGTACTTC.

This clone was found once. The chain links TRBV5-6 to TRBJ2-2, with 12 positions matching TRBD2. The trim removed 0 bases at V and 4 bases at J, leaving 1 base unmatched. This CDR3 contains 16 residues. Per the germline V gene, CDR1 is SGHDT and CDR2 is YYEEEE. The CDR3 loop is CASSLGTSGATGELFF. In DNA form, the CDR3 reads TGTGCCAGCAGCTTGGGGACTAGCGGGGCCACCGGGGAGCTGTTTTTT. The full variable domain, in which reference TRBV5-6 and TRBJ2-2 provide the parts outside the CDR3, is DAGVTQSPTHLIKTRGQQVTLRCSPKSGHDTVSWYQQALGQGPQFIFQYYEEEERQRGNFPDRFSGHQFPNYSSELNVNALLLGDSALYLCASSLGTSGATGELFFGEGSRLTVL.

A single count supports this clone. The chain couples TRBV4-1 to TRBJ2-3; TRBD1 is a possible D gene (6 bases). Deletions cut 0 bases from V and 6 bases from J, with 16 bases between. The germline gives CDR1 MGHRA, CDR2 YSYEKL. The CDR3 has 16 amino acids. As DNA, the CDR3 is TGCGCCAGCAGCCAAGATCCCAGTGGGGGCTGGGATACGCAGTATTTT. This gives the protein CASSQDPSGGWDTQYF.

The gene calls are TRBV2 and TRBJ2-7; TRBD1 might be the D (5 bases). The CDR3 loop spans 13 amino acids. Germline V gives CDR1 SNHLY, CDR2 FYNNEI. The germline V and J ends were trimmed by 6 bases and 4 bases, with 13 bases remaining between them. In DNA, the CDR3 is TGTGCCAGCAGGGACACCCAACCTTACGAGCAGTACTTC. Translated: CASRDTQPYEQYF.

The CDR3, as DNA: TGTGCCAGCAGGCCCAGGAGGACAGACTCCTACGAGCAGTACTTC. The encoded protein is CASRPRRTDSYEQYF. The V and J genes are TRBV13 and TRBJ2-7; perhaps TRBD1 as D (6 bases). V shed 6 bases and J shed 0 bases, with 15 bases lying between them. Germline CDR1 reads PRHDT; CDR2 reads FYEKMQ (reference sequence). The CDR3 is 15 residues long.

This clone was detected only a few times. The V call is TRBV4-2, the J call TRBJ2-2; D gene unclear. Germline V gene data show CDR1 as LGHNA and CDR2 as YNFKEQ. V lost 1 base to trimming and J lost 1 base, with 7 bases between them. CDR3 length equals 15 residues. The CDR3: CASSQGSLNTGELFF. The CDR3 DNA sequence: TGTGCCAGCAGCCAAGGTTCCCTGAACACCGGGGAGCTGTTTTTT.

This rearrangement joins TRBV27 to TRBJ2-3, with TRBD2 matching over 9 bases. The V and J ends lost 8 bases and 5 bases, in that order; junction bases with no gene match: 8. The germline CDR1 and CDR2 sequences are MNHEY and SMNVEV (reference sequence). This CDR3 contains 14 residues. The CDR3 loop is CASCPSGVLDTQYF. The CDR3 bases are TGTGCCAGCTGCCCTAGCGGGGTACTAGATACGCAGTATTTT.

The chain has TRBV19 and TRBJ2-1, with TRBD1 matching over 11 bases. The junction had 10 bases not matched to a gene; V was cut back by 5 bases and J by 7 bases. CDR1 is LNHDA and CDR2 is SQIVND in the germline V gene (reference sequence). The CDR3 is 16 amino acids. This chain's CDR3 is CASSPRTGGDPNEQFF. The CDR3 DNA reads as TGTGCCAGTAGTCCCAGGACAGGGGGCGATCCAAATGAGCAGTTCTTC.

V and J are TRBV29-1 and TRBJ2-7, with a weak D call TRBD1 (6 bases). Trimming took 6 bases from V and 6 from J, leaving 15 bases between them. CDR3 length: 12 residues. In germline, CDR1 is SQVTM, CDR2 ANQGSEA. The DNA of the CDR3 is TGCAGCGTGGACAGAGGGGGATCCGAGCAGTACTTC. This encodes CSVDRGGSEQYF.

This clone was detected only a few times. The J gene is TRBJ1-2, the V gene TRBV23-1; 7 nucleotides agree with TRBD1. TRBV23-1 is an ORF, and what it does is uncertain. The CDR3 extends over 16 amino acids. The V gene end was trimmed by 3 bases and the J gene end by 3 bases; junction bases not matched to a gene: 10. The CDR3 DNA is TGCGCCAGCAGTCACCCCAGGCAGGGGGTCGACTATGGCTACACCTTC. This gives the protein CASSHPRQGVDYGYTF.

V usage is TRBV10-3 and J usage is TRBJ2-6, with 8 positions matching TRBD2. The CDR3 covers 17 residues. Trimming cost V 2 bases and J 1 base; bases outside gene matches: 4. Germline loops: CDR1 ENHRY, CDR2 SYGVKD. The CDR3 DNA reads TGTGCCATCAGTGAGAATAGCGGGGATTCTGGGGCCAACGTCCTGACTTTC. It is translated as CAISENSGDSGANVLTF.

This clone was seen a few times. This chain joins TRBV27 and TRBJ1-5, with D possibly matching TRBD1 (5 bases). Looked up from germline, CDR1 is MNHEY and CDR2 is SMNVEV (reference sequence). The length of the CDR3 is 11 residues. Between the trimmed V and J ends, which lost 4 bases and 11 bases, there was a span of 9 bases. CDR3 nucleotide sequence: TGTGCCAGCAGTTCGGAAGGGGCCCAGCATTTT. It yields the protein CASSSEGAQHF.